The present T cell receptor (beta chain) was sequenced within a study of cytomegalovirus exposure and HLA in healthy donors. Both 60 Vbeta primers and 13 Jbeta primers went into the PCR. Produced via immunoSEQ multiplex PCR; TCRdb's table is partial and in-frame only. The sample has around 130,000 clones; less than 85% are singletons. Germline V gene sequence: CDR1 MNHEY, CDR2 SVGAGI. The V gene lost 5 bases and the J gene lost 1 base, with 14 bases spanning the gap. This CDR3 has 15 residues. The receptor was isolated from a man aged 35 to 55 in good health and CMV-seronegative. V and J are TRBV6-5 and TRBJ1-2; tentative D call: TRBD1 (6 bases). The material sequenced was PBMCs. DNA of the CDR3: TGTGCCAGCAGTCGCGCAGGGGCCGGTAACTATGGCTACACCTTC. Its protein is CASSRAGAGNYGYTF.